The source of this T cell receptor (beta chain) is a study of cytomegalovirus exposure and HLA in healthy donors. Study-level results: Most TCR sequences were seen very rarely across donors, but some public TCRs occurred in many. In an earlier analysis, in 587 donors, most V segments appeared productive either ~87% or ~30% of the time.

On this clone: Its target is not known.

The PCR made use of 60 Vbeta and 13 Jbeta primers. The method was immunoSEQ multiplex PCR; TCRdb's version includes in-frame clones alone and lacks a portion of them. In the table there are more than 85,000 clones, around 77% of which are singletons. Germline V CDR1 and CDR2: LGHNA, YSLEER. V lost 3 bases and J lost 7, with 15 bases in between. This CDR3 has 15 residues. The sequenced sample was PBMCs. The chain couples TRBV4-3 to TRBJ2-2; D perhaps matches TRBD1 (6 bases). The receptor was isolated from a male donor in good health and CMV-seropositive. Here the CDR3 reads CASSQDTGSGGELFF. The CDR3 coding sequence is TGCGCCAGCAGCCAGGATACAGGGTCAGGCGGGGAGCTGTTTTTT.